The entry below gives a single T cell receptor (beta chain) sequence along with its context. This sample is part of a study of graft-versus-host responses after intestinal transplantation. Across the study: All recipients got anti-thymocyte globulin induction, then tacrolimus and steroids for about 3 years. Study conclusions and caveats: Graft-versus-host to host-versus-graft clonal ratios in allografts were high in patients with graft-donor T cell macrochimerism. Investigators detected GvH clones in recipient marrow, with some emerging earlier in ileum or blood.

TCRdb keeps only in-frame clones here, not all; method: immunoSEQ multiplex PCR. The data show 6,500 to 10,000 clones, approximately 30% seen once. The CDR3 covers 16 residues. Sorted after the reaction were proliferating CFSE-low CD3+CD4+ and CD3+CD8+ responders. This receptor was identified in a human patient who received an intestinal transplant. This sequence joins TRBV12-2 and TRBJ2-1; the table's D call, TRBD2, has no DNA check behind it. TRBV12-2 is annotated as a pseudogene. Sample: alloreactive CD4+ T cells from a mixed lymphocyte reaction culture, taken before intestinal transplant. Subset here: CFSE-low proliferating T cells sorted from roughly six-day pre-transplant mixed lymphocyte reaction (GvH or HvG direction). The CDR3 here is CASRTWRDHAYNEQFF. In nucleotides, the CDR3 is TGTGCAAGTCGAACCTGGCGGGACCACGCCTACAATGAGCAGTTCTTC.